The source of this TCR beta chain is a study of cytomegalovirus exposure and HLA in healthy donors. General study findings and limits: In a later analysis, TCR association rates varied by HLA locus: DRB1 most, HLA-C fewest.

This clone was observed a handful of times. Its target is not known. Primers for the PCR totalled 60 Vbeta and 13 Jbeta. TCRdb's table, derived via immunoSEQ multiplex PCR, lists solely in-frame clones and lacks some. This table holds over 150,000 clones, 60% to 75% found once. This CDR3 is built from 14 residues. Germline V gene lookup returns CDR1 SGDLS and CDR2 YYNGEE. With 3 bases clipped from V and 8 bases from J, the junction kept 8 bases outside the gene matches. This chain uses TRBV9 with TRBJ1-1; 9 bases match TRBD1. Sequences were obtained from PBMCs. This clonotype originated in a man between 18 and 35 years old in good health and CMV-seronegative. CDR3 DNA sequence: TGTGCCAGCAGCGCACACGGACAGGGGCTAGAAGCTTTCTTT. It encodes CASSAHGQGLEAFF.